The clone carrying this TCR beta chain was picked up a small number of times. No antigen is known for it. The V gene's germline CDR1 is GTSNPN and CDR2 SVGIG (reference sequence). The CDR3 spans 14 residues. J was trimmed by 7 bases and V by 0 bases; bases with no gene match: 7. The time point here: pretreatment peripheral blood. Urothelial carcinoma in patients was locally advanced or metastatic. Sequencing used immunoSEQ multiplex PCR; TCRdb keeps in-frame clones, though not all of them. The sample lists approximately 19,000 clones, about 88% seen once, with about 13% in the top ten. These data come from a study of PD-L1 blockade in urothelial cancer. Findings and caveats of the study: A pretreatment blood TCR clonality that fell below the median predicted better progression-free and overall survival.

This chain joins TRBV30 and TRBJ2-7; TRBD2 matches 9 bases. The receptor was isolated from a man aged 70 or older with urothelial cancer. Sample: PBMCs, taken around atezolizumab (anti-PD-L1) treatment. CDR3 nucleotides: TGTGCCTGGAGTGTCTTGGATCTAGCGGGGGAGCAGTACTTC. It encodes CAWSVLDLAGEQYF. Using reference TRBV30 and TRBJ2-7 for the parts outside the CDR3, the full variable domain is SQTIHQWPATLVQPVGSPLSLECTVEGTSNPNLYWYRQAAGRGLQLLFYSVGIGQISSEVPQNLSASRPQDRQFILSSKKLLLSDSGFYLCAWSVLDLAGEQYFGPGTRLTVT.